These 3 T cell receptor beta chains originate from one sample sequenced in a study of blood T cell repertoires in COVID-19. The data were produced by immunoSEQ multiplex PCR, yet TCRdb's version contains in-frame clones alone and is incomplete. The data show about 58,000 clones, over 75% seen once. The sequencing input was peripheral blood. Every receptor here comes from a man in his 60s with COVID-19, enrolled during active disease.

Only one count was recorded for this clone. This CDR3 reads CASSLDPGQGTEQYF. In nucleotides, the CDR3 is TGCGCCAGCAGCTTGGATCCGGGACAGGGCACCGAGCAGTACTTC. The chain couples TRBV5-1 to TRBJ2-7, with 9 bases that match TRBD1. The CDR3 runs to 15 residues. Germline V lookup: CDR1 SGHRS, CDR2 YFSETQ. V lost 0 bases to trimming and J lost 6 bases; unmatched junction nucleotides: 7.

The chain combines TRBV18 with TRBJ1-4, with D hard to call. This CDR3 region has 13 residues. Germline loops: CDR1 KGHSH, CDR2 LQKENI. Trimming left V 6 bases short and J 6 bases short, with 11 bases between. CDR3 DNA sequence: TGTGCCAGCTCCGGGTTCCGAGATGAAAAACTGTTTTTT. Translation: CASSGFRDEKLFF.

V and J are TRBV21-1 and TRBJ2-5; the DNA was not used to check the table's D call, TRBD2. TRBV21-1 is tagged as a pseudogene. This CDR3 comprises 17 residues. The CDR3 nucleotides are TGTGCCAGCAGCAAACTAAAAGCGGGAGGGATCCAAGAGACCCAGTACTTC. Encoded protein: CASSKLKAGGIQETQYF.